This TCR beta chain is from a study of blood T cell repertoires in COVID-19. Study-level information: Acute and convalescent COVID-19 samples came from the United States, Italy and Spain. PBMCs, B-cell-depleted T cells, or T cells were the source of the cDNA or gDNA that made up the material.

This clone was observed many times. Germline CDR1 reads SNHLY; CDR2 reads FYNNEI. This CDR3 has 16 amino acids. V was shortened by 1 base and J by 4 bases, with 13 bases between the two germline ends. Per the original methods: By means of reference gene primer amplification, nucleated cell counts were estimated. Assay: immunoSEQ multiplex PCR; the TCRdb copy retains only in-frame clones and omits some. The D gene and trimming were derived from the DNA, and the V and J assignments and clone size from that table. The sample has 100,000 to 150,000 clones; roughly 83% are singletons. The receptor's source is a woman aged 25 to 39 who had recovered from COVID-19. This chain connects TRBV2 to TRBJ1-4; maybe TRBD1 (6 bases). The material sequenced was peripheral blood. The CDR3 region is CASSEGDRQNNEKLFF. The DNA for the CDR3 is TGTGCCAGCAGTGAAGGAGACAGGCAGAATAATGAAAAACTGTTTTTT. The entire variable domain, with the rest obtained from reference TRBV2 and TRBJ1-4, is as follows: EPEVTQTPSHQVTQMGQEVILRCVPISNHLYFYWYRQILGQKVEFLVSFYNNEISEKSEIFDDQFSVERPDGSNFTLKIRSTKLEDSAMYFCASSEGDRQNNEKLFFGSGTQLSVL.